This T cell receptor beta chain originates from a study of T cells in Graves' hyperthyroidism and ophthalmopathy. The CDR3 runs 16 residues. Trimming cost V 2 bases and J 7 bases, with 18 bases left between them. Germline V CDR1 and CDR2: MDHEN, SYDVKM. As regards this clonotype: A read error may be the cause here, since a much bigger clone is one base away.

RNA transcripts gave rise to amplified TCR beta CDR3 regions. The HTBI set primed first-round TCR CDR3 RT-PCR. TCRdb analysed the multiplex PCR reads with MiXCR anew, one entry per CDR3 protein. This table has approximately 220,000 distinct CDR3 sequences, about 17% appearing once. The sequenced sample consisted of blood. The sequence was obtained from a man aged 40-55 years with Graves' hyperthyroidism. This chain links TRBV28 with TRBJ1-5; D unclear. The chain's CDR3 is CASSLLPAVPYQPQHF. The CDR3 nucleotides read TGTGCCAGCAGTTTACTCCCGGCCGTCCCATACCAGCCCCAGCATTTT.